These 31 T cell receptor beta chains share one sample of origin, sequenced in a study of identical twins. Each CDR3 protein gets one entry after TCRdb re-called the 5' RACE reads with MiXCR. The profile covers some 1,700,000 distinct CDR3 sequences, with 32% appearing a single time and 0.25% to 0.3% taken by the ten largest. Source material: cord blood. These TCRs come from a newborn girl in good health.

This clonotype has just a few counts. This chain connects TRBV28 to TRBJ2-7, with a weak D call TRBD1 (6 bases). The CDR3 length is 14 residues. The germline gives CDR1 MDHEN, CDR2 SYDVKM. With 7 bases removed from V and 4 bases from J, the gap between germline ends came to 17 bases. The CDR3 reads CASKVGAAWYEQYF. CDR3 DNA sequence: TGTGCCAGCAAAGTGGGGGCCGCATGGTACGAGCAGTACTTC. The full variable domain, with the rest looked up from reference TRBV28 and TRBJ2-7, is DVKVTQSSRYLVKRTGEKVFLECVQDMDHENMFWYRQDPGLGLRLIYFSYDVKMKEKGDIPEGYSVSREKKERFSLILESASTNQTSMYLCASKVGAAWYEQYFGPGTRLTVT.

This clonotype was counted only a few times. This chain connects TRBV3-1 to TRBJ2-1, with 8 bases lining up with TRBD2. The J segment lost 4 bases and the V segment lost 3 bases, leaving 5 bases of the junction unmatched. The germline gives CDR1 LGHDT, CDR2 YNNKEL (reference sequence). The CDR3 sequence is 15 residues long. The CDR3 bases are TGTGCCAGCAGCCATAGCGGGAAGCGGTACAATGAGCAGTTCTTC. This encodes CASSHSGKRYNEQFF.

V gene TRBV20-1 combines with J gene TRBJ2-5, with 10 bases matching TRBD1. The length of the CDR3 is 13 residues. The V gene's germline CDR1 is DFQATT and CDR2 SNEGSKA (reference sequence). Losses at the gene ends were 5 bases for V and 4 bases for J; bases not matched to a gene: 4. The CDR3 DNA follows: TGCAGTGCTCGACAGGGGGCAGGAGAGACCCAGTACTTC. Its translation: CSARQGAGETQYF.

There are a few counts of this clonotype. This chain links TRBV20-1 with TRBJ1-1; no definite D call. V was clipped by 0 bases and J by 6 bases, with 11 bases between them. The CDR3 covers 13 residues. Germline V gene sequence: CDR1 DFQATT, CDR2 SNEGSKA (reference sequence). The CDR3: CSAREGRSPEAFF. In DNA form, the CDR3 reads TGCAGTGCTAGAGAGGGCAGGTCCCCTGAAGCTTTCTTT.

The chain is built from TRBV6-5 and TRBJ2-1, with 14 nucleotides matching TRBD2. CDR3 size: 16 residues. The J segment lost 10 bases and the V segment lost 11 bases, leaving 16 bases of the junction unmatched. Germline V gives CDR1 MNHEY, CDR2 SVGAGI. CDR3 bases: TGTGCCTCCAAGAGGGCCGGGACTAGCGGGAGTTACGAGCAGTTCTTC. Residues: CASKRAGTSGSYEQFF.

The chain carries TRBV3-1 and TRBJ2-1, with D possibly being TRBD1 (6 bases). Germline CDR1 is LGHDT and CDR2 is YNNKEL (reference sequence). V lost 5 bases, J lost 8 bases, and 19 bases lay in between. The CDR3 runs to 15 residues. CDR3 loop: CASSNPQGPLDEQFF. CDR3 sequence (DNA): TGTGCCAGCAGCAATCCCCAGGGGCCCTTGGATGAGCAGTTCTTC.

Ten or more counts support this clonotype. The chain links TRBV13 to TRBJ2-1, with 13 bases fitting TRBD2. V shed 0 bases and J 6 bases; nucleotides not matched to a gene: 2. This CDR3 spans 16 amino acids. CDR1 is PRHDT, CDR2 FYEKMQ, per germline (reference sequence). The CDR3 is CASSLGGTSGTNEQFF. CDR3 nucleotides: TGTGCCAGCAGCTTAGGGGGGACTAGCGGGACCAATGAGCAGTTCTTC.

This clonotype occurred a few times. The chain uses TRBV10-3 and TRBJ1-4; 7 bases are shared with TRBD1. The length of the CDR3 is 14 residues. V shed 6 bases and J 7 bases; nucleotides not matched to a gene: 8. Germline V CDR1 and CDR2: ENHRY, SYGVKD. CDR3 DNA: TGTGCCATCAGCCAACAGGGGATAGGTGAAAAACTGTTTTTT. This codes for CAISQQGIGEKLFF.

This clonotype was observed a few times. V gene TRBV6-5 combines with J gene TRBJ1-2; D remains unclear. Germline V lookup: CDR1 MNHEY, CDR2 SVGAGI. The V and J ends lost 2 bases and 0 bases respectively, with 4 bases between them. There are 13 residues in the CDR3. The DNA for the CDR3 is TGTGCCAGCAGTTACCTAGCTAACTATGGCTACACCTTC. Protein sequence: CASSYLANYGYTF.

This rearrangement joins TRBV2 to TRBJ1-3; a possible D gene is TRBD1 (6 bases). CDR3 length: 12 residues. In germline, CDR1 is SNHLY, CDR2 FYNNEI. The germline V and J ends were trimmed by 7 bases and 3 bases, with 7 bases remaining between them. The chain's CDR3 is CASKGDGNTIYF. DNA of the CDR3: TGTGCCAGCAAGGGGGATGGAAACACCATATATTTT.

V and J are TRBV27 and TRBJ1-5; D is possibly TRBD1 (6 bases). The CDR3 is 16 amino acids. V shed 2 bases and J shed 6 bases, with 17 bases lying between them. CDR1 and CDR2 from the germline V gene are MNHEY and SMNVEV (reference sequence). CDR3 loop: CASSLISQGRSQPQHF. The CDR3 DNA is TGTGCCAGCAGTTTAATCTCACAGGGCCGGAGTCAGCCCCAGCATTTT.

A few counts support this clonotype. V is TRBV6-6 and J is TRBJ2-1, with D unresolved. The V gene's germline CDR1 is MNHNY and CDR2 SVGAGI (reference sequence). V was trimmed by 4 bases and J by 7 bases, leaving 8 bases between them. The CDR3 sequence is 12 residues long. DNA for the CDR3: TGTGCCAGCAGTTCGCCTTTAAATGAGCAGTTCTTC. Amino acid sequence: CASSSPLNEQFF.

The V and J genes are TRBV5-1 and TRBJ1-1; a weak D match, TRBD1 (5 bases). CDR3 length equals 14 residues. V was pared by 3 bases and J by 4 bases, with 13 bases between. CDR1 and CDR2 (germline): SGHRS, YFSETQ. CDR3 region: CASSSEGRSTEAFF. For the CDR3, the DNA is TGCGCCAGCAGCTCCGAGGGACGGAGCACTGAAGCTTTCTTT.

This clonotype appeared once. The rearrangement links TRBV28 to TRBJ1-1, with D possibly TRBD1 on 5 matching bases. The V and J ends lost 3 bases and 1 base respectively, with 12 bases between them. The CDR3 has 15 amino acids. The germline gives CDR1 MDHEN, CDR2 SYDVKM. CDR3 region: CASSFPLGPNTEAFF. The CDR3 DNA follows: TGTGCCAGCAGTTTCCCCTTGGGGCCGAACACTGAAGCTTTCTTT.

This clonotype was counted a few times. The chain has TRBV12-3 or TRBV12-4 and TRBJ1-1; 9 positions agree with TRBD1. There are 14 residues in the CDR3. V gave up 3 bases and J gave up 7 bases; unmatched junction bases: 6. CDR3 nucleotides: TGTGCCAGCAGTTTGACAGGGGGATCGTGTGAAGCTTTCTTT. It yields the protein CASSLTGGSCEAFF.

The chain recombines TRBV12-5 with TRBJ2-1; D possibly corresponds to TRBD1 (6 bases). This CDR3 spans 11 amino acids. The V and J ends lost 6 bases and 9 bases respectively, with 9 bases between them. Germline V gives CDR1 LGHNT, CDR2 FRNRAP. CDR3 protein: CASGQGFEQFF. As DNA, the CDR3 is TGTGCTAGTGGACAGGGTTTTGAGCAGTTCTTC. Complete variable domain (other parts from reference TRBV12-5 and TRBJ2-1): DARVTQTPRHKVTEMGQEVTMRCQPILGHNTVFWYRQTMMQGLELLAYFRNRAPLDDSGMPKDRFSAEMPDATLATLKIQPSEPRDSAVYFCASGQGFEQFFGPGTRLTVL.

This clonotype occurred once. The junction and the germline gene differ at one end; a read error may be behind it. This chain links TRBV11-2 with TRBJ2-4; 9 bases are shared with TRBD1. CDR1 is SGHAT and CDR2 is FQNNGV in the germline V gene. The CDR3 loop spans 14 amino acids. The CDR3 protein is CTSSFRQGENIQYF. Written as DNA, the CDR3 is TGTACCAGCAGCTTTCGACAGGGGGAAAACATTCAGTACTTC.

Concerning this clonotype itself: One end of the junction is discordant with germline, which a read error may explain. The gene calls are TRBV27 and TRBJ2-5, with D perhaps TRBD2 (5 bases). This CDR3 has 15 residues. Germline loops: CDR1 MNHEY, CDR2 SMNVEV (reference sequence). This chain's CDR3 is CASSFRGSTQETQYF. CDR3 sequence (DNA): TGTGCCAGCAGTTTCCGGGGTTCCACCCAAGAGACTCAGTACTTC.

This clonotype was seen more than once but under ten times. The rearrangement links TRBV28 to TRBJ2-3, with 12 nucleotides matching TRBD2. From germline, CDR1 is MDHEN and CDR2 SYDVKM. With 2 bases clipped from V and 10 bases from J, the junction kept 1 base outside the gene matches. The CDR3 runs 13 residues. The CDR3 region is CASSLLAGGPQYF. The CDR3 DNA reads TGTGCCAGCAGTTTACTAGCGGGAGGGCCGCAGTATTTT.

The gene calls are TRBV20-1 and TRBJ2-1; maybe TRBD1 (6 bases). This CDR3 comprises 12 residues. Germline V lookup: CDR1 DFQATT, CDR2 SNEGSKA (reference sequence). Trimming left V 4 bases short and J 10 bases short, with 14 bases between. DNA of the CDR3: TGCAGTGCTACCCTACAGGGCAACGAGCAGTTCTTC. Protein sequence: CSATLQGNEQFF.

This clonotype was picked up a small number of times. The genes are TRBV12-3 or TRBV12-4 and TRBJ2-7, with D hard to call. CDR3 size: 13 residues. V lost 3 bases to trimming and J lost 3 bases, with 9 bases between them. CDR3 residues: CASSLRILYEQYF. CDR3 bases: TGTGCCAGCAGTTTGAGAATCCTCTACGAGCAGTACTTC.

CDR3 sequence: CASSLALDHQGKETQYF. CDR3 nucleotide sequence: TGTGCCAGCAGCTTAGCCTTGGATCACCAGGGGAAAGAGACCCAGTACTTC. The gene calls are TRBV11-1 and TRBJ2-5; D is perhaps TRBD1 (6 bases). V lost 0 bases, J lost 3 bases, and 17 bases lay in between. The CDR3 length is 17 residues. Germline CDR1 is SGHAT and CDR2 is FQDESV (reference sequence). Supplemented by reference TRBV11-1 and TRBJ2-5, the full variable domain reads EAEVAQSPRYKITEKSQAVAFWCDPISGHATLYWYRQILGQGPELLVQFQDESVVDDSQLPKDRFSAERLKGVDSTLKIQPAELGDSAMYLCASSLALDHQGKETQYFGPGTRLLVL.

This clonotype was observed a handful of times. The rearrangement links TRBV12-3 or TRBV12-4 to TRBJ2-2; D perhaps matches TRBD1 (5 bases). V was cut by 5 bases and J by 1 base, with 11 bases left in between. The CDR3 runs to 15 residues. The CDR3 protein is CASSTRQRNTGELFF. The CDR3 DNA follows: TGTGCCAGCAGTACCCGACAGAGGAACACCGGGGAGCTGTTTTTT.

This clonotype was counted between two and nine times. The rearrangement links TRBV28 to TRBJ2-1; D is tentatively TRBD1 or TRBD2 (5 bases each). The length of the CDR3 is 14 residues. Germline V gene lookup returns CDR1 MDHEN and CDR2 SYDVKM. Trimming took off 3 bases at V and 5 bases at J, with 11 bases between the two ends. The CDR3 bases are TGTGCCAGCAGTTTCGGGACCCCCGACAATGAGCAGTTCTTC. This codes for CASSFGTPDNEQFF.

J is TRBJ2-3 and V is TRBV4-2, with D hard to call. This CDR3 comprises 14 residues. V was clipped by 2 bases and J by 2 bases, with 8 bases between them. The V gene's germline CDR1 is LGHNA and CDR2 YNFKEQ. The CDR3 loop is CASSQRTTTDTQYF. Written as DNA, the CDR3 is TGTGCCAGCAGCCAACGGACGACCACAGATACGCAGTATTTT.

This clonotype has more than one count but fewer than ten. The chain couples TRBV20-1 to TRBJ1-1; D not resolved. The CDR3 length is 11 residues. Trimming shortened V by 7 bases and J by 5 bases, and 11 bases separated the two germline ends. Germline V gives CDR1 DFQATT, CDR2 SNEGSKA (reference sequence). CDR3 nucleotides: TGCAGTGTCCGCCGGGTGACTGAAGCTTTCTTT. It yields the protein CSVRRVTEAFF.

The chain uses TRBV20-1 and TRBJ2-3; no firm D call. V was cut by 3 bases and J by 2 bases, with 9 bases left in between. CDR3 length: 13 amino acids. The germline V gene encodes CDR1 DFQATT and CDR2 SNEGSKA (reference sequence). The CDR3 DNA reads as TGCAGTGCTAGGCCGATCGCCACAGATACGCAGTATTTT. Its protein product is CSARPIATDTQYF.

This clonotype occurred a few times. This chain joins TRBV2 and TRBJ1-1, with D tentatively TRBD1 (5 bases). The V gene lost 5 bases and the J gene lost 4 bases, with 11 bases spanning the gap. The CDR3 is 13 residues long. Germline V gene data show CDR1 as SNHLY and CDR2 as FYNNEI. CDR3 in amino acids: CASSPYQGTEAFF. CDR3 nucleotide sequence: TGTGCCAGCAGTCCCTACCAGGGCACTGAAGCTTTCTTT.

This clonotype has just a few counts. The J gene is TRBJ2-3, the V gene TRBV12-3 or TRBV12-4, with a tentative D call TRBD2 (6 bases). Trimming took 2 bases from V and 5 from J, leaving 8 bases between them. This CDR3 is built from 13 residues. The DNA of the CDR3 is TGTGCCAGCAGTTTAATGCGGGGAGATACGCAGTATTTT. This sequence encodes CASSLMRGDTQYF.

There are a few counts of this clonotype. CDR3 sequence (DNA): TGTGCCAGCAGCATCCGGGACAGGGGTTTTACTAACTATGGCTACACCTTC. This sequence encodes CASSIRDRGFTNYGYTF. The V gene is TRBV13, the J gene TRBJ1-2; 10 bases are a match to TRBD1. J was trimmed by 0 bases and V by 5 bases; bases with no gene match: 9. The CDR3 is 17 amino acids. Looked up from germline, CDR1 is PRHDT and CDR2 is FYEKMQ (reference sequence). The entire variable domain, with the rest obtained from reference TRBV13 and TRBJ1-2, is as follows: AAGVIQSPRHLIKEKRETATLKCYPIPRHDTVYWYQQGPGQDPQFLISFYEKMQSDKGSIPDRFSAQQFSDYHSELNMSSLELGDSALYFCASSIRDRGFTNYGYTFGSGTRLTVV.

CDR3 bases: TGCGCCAGCAGCCAACCACAGGGAACCACCTACGAGCAGTACTTC. Residues: CASSQPQGTTYEQYF. This chain connects TRBV4-1 to TRBJ2-7; D may be TRBD1 (6 bases). Trimming left V 2 bases short and J 2 bases short, with 13 bases between. Germline CDR1 MGHRA, CDR2 YSYEKL. The CDR3 totals 15 residues.